The 7 T cell receptor beta chains below come from one sample, sequenced in a study of blood T cell repertoires in COVID-19. Measured with immunoSEQ multiplex PCR; TCRdb has only the in-frame clones, and not every one. The data hold about 120,000 clones, with more than 80% observed a single time. The sequencing sample was made of peripheral blood. The receptors stem from a middle-aged man with acute or convalescent COVID-19.

The chain uses TRBV18 and TRBJ2-1; the D gene is possibly TRBD1 (6 bases). Trimming left V 6 bases short and J 3 bases short, with 12 bases between. The CDR3 consists of 14 residues. Germline V CDR1 and CDR2: KGHSH, LQKENI. This chain's CDR3 is CASSRSRGYNEQFF. The CDR3 DNA sequence: TGTGCCAGCTCCCGTAGCAGGGGCTACAATGAGCAGTTCTTC.

V usage is TRBV7-2 and J usage is TRBJ2-5; 11 nucleotides line up with TRBD2. The J segment lost 2 bases and the V segment lost 6 bases, leaving 11 bases of the junction unmatched. The CDR3 contains 17 residues. From germline, CDR1 is SGHTA and CDR2 FQGNSA. The CDR3 DNA reads TGTGCCAGCAGTCATAAGCAGACTAGCGGGGTACAAGAGACCCAGTACTTC. Its translation is CASSHKQTSGVQETQYF.

V usage is TRBV18 and J usage is TRBJ1-5; D is undetermined. V lost 3 bases to trimming and J lost 6 bases, with 9 bases between them. This CDR3 has 13 residues. CDR1 KGHSH and CDR2 LQKENI come from the germline V gene. In DNA, the CDR3 is TGTGCCAGCTCACCGTCGAGAGTTCAGCCCCAGCATTTT. Its protein product is CASSPSRVQPQHF.

This clone was picked up a small number of times. This chain joins TRBV19 and TRBJ1-1, with D maybe TRBD1 (5 bases). The CDR3 spans 15 residues. Trimming took 4 bases from V and 3 from J, leaving 15 bases between them. The germline V gene has CDR1 LNHDA and CDR2 SQIVND (reference sequence). The CDR3 DNA sequence: TGTGCCAGTAGTACACATGACCGGGGGGACACTGAAGCTTTCTTT. It translates to CASSTHDRGDTEAFF.

The chain joins TRBV4-2 to TRBJ1-1, with D perhaps TRBD1 (6 bases). Germline CDR1 reads LGHNA; CDR2 reads YNFKEQ. Between the trimmed V and J ends, which lost 3 bases and 4 bases, there was a span of 18 bases. The CDR3 consists of 16 residues. The chain's CDR3 is CASSQEPNREGTEAFF. CDR3 bases: TGTGCCAGCAGCCAGGAACCAAACAGGGAGGGCACTGAAGCTTTCTTT.

The chain is built from TRBV11-2 and TRBJ2-7, with 7 bases aligning to TRBD1. Trimming cost V 5 bases and J 5 bases; bases outside gene matches: 3. Per the germline V gene, CDR1 is SGHAT and CDR2 is FQNNGV. The CDR3 loop spans 12 amino acids. This CDR3 reads CASSGDSHEQYF. CDR3 nucleotides: TGTGCCAGCAGCGGGGACAGTCACGAGCAGTACTTC.

V is TRBV18 and J is TRBJ2-2; TRBD2 aligns across 11 bases. This CDR3 region has 15 residues. In germline, CDR1 is KGHSH, CDR2 LQKENI. Trimming took 5 bases from V and 6 from J; bases not matched to a gene: 5. This CDR3 reads CASSAGLAAPGELFF. The CDR3 bases are TGTGCCAGCTCAGCGGGACTAGCGGCGCCCGGGGAGCTGTTTTTT. The complete variable domain, with remaining parts taken from reference TRBV18 and TRBJ2-2, reads NAGVMQNPRHLVRRRGQEARLRCSPMKGHSHVYWYRQLPEEGLKFMVYLQKENIIDESGMPKERFSAEFPKEGPSILRIQQVVRGDSAAYFCASSAGLAAPGELFFGEGSRLTVL.